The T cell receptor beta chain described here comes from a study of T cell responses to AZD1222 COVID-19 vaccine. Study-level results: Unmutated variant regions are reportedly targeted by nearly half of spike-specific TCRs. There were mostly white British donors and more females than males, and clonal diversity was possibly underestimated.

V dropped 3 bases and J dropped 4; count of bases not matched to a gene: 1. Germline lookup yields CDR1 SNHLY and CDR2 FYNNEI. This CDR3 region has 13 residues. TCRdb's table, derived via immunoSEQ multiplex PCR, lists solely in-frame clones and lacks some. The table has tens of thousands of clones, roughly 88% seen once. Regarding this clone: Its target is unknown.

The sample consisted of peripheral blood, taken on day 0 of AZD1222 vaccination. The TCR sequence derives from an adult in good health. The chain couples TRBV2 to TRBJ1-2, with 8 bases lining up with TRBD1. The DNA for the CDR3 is TGTGCCAGCAGTGACGGACAGGGCTATGGCTACACCTTC. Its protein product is CASSDGQGYGYTF.